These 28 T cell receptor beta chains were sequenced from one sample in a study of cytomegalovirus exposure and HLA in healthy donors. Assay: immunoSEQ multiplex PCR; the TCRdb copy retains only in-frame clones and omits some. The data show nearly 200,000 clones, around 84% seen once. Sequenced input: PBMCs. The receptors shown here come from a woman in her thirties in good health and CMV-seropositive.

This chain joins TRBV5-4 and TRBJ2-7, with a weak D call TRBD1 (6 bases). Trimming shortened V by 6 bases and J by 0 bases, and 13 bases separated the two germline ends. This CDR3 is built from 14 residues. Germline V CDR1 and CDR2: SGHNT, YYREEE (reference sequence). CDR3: CASTGQGSSYEQYF. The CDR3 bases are TGTGCCAGCACGGGGCAGGGGAGCTCCTACGAGCAGTACTTC.

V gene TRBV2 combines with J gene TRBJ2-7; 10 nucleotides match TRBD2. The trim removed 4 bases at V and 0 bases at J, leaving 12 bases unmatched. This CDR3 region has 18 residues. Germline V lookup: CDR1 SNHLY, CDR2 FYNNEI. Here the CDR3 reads CASSGIPGLASSSYEQYF. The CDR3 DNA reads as TGTGCCAGCAGTGGGATTCCGGGACTAGCGAGTAGCTCCTACGAGCAGTACTTC.

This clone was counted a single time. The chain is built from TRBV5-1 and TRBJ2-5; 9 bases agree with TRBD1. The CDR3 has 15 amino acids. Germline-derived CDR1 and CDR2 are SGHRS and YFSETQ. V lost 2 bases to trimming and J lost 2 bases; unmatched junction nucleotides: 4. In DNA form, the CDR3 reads TGCGCCAGCAGCTTTACCGGGACAGGGCAAGAGACCCAGTACTTC. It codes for CASSFTGTGQETQYF.

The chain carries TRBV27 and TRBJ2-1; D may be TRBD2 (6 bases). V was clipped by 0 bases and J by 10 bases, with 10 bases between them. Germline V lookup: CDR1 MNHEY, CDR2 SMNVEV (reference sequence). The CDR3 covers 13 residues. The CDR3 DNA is TGTGCCAGCAGTTTATCTGCGGCGGGAGAGCAGTTCTTC. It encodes CASSLSAAGEQFF.

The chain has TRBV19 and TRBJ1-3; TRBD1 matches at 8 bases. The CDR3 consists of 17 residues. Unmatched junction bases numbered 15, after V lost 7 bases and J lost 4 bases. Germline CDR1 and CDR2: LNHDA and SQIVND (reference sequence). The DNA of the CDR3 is TGTGCCAGTATCGACAGGGGCATATCCCCGGCCGGAAACACCATATATTTT. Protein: CASIDRGISPAGNTIYF. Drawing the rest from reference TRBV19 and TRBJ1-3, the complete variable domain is DGGITQSPKYLFRKEGQNVTLSCEQNLNHDAMYWYRQDPGQGLRLIYYSQIVNDFQKGDIAEGYSVSREKKESFPLTVTSAQKNPTAFYLCASIDRGISPAGNTIYFGEGSWLTVV.

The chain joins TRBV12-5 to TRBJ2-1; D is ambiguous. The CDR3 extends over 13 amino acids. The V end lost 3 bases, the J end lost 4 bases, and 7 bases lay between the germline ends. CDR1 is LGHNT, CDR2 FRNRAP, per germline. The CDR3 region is CASGFTAYNEQFF. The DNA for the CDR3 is TGTGCTAGTGGTTTCACAGCTTACAATGAGCAGTTCTTC.

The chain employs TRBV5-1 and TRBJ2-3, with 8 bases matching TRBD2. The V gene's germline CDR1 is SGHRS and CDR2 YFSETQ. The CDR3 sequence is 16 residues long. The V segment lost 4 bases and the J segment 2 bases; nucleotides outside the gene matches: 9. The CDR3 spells CASSPGLAPYTDTQYF. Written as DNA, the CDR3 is TGCGCCAGCAGCCCTGGACTAGCCCCTTACACAGATACGCAGTATTTT.

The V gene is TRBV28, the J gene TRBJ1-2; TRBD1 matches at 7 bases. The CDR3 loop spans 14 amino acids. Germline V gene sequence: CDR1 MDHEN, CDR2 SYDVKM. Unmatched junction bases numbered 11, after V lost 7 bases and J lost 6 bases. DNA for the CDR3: TGTGCCAGCACCATGACAGGGAAGAATAATGGCTACACCTTC. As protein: CASTMTGKNNGYTF.

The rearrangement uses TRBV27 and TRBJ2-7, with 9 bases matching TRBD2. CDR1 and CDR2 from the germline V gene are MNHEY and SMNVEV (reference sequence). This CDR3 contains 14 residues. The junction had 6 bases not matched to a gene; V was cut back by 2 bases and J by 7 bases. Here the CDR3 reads CASSLKGLAREQYF. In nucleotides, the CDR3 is TGTGCCAGCAGTTTAAAGGGACTAGCCCGGGAGCAGTACTTC.

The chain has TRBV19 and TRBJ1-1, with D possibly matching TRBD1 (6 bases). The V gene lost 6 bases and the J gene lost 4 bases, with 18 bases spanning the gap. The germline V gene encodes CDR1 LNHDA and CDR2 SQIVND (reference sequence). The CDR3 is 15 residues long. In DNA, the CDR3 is TGTGCCAGTAGCCCAAATCAACTAGGGGGCACTGAAGCTTTCTTT. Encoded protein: CASSPNQLGGTEAFF.

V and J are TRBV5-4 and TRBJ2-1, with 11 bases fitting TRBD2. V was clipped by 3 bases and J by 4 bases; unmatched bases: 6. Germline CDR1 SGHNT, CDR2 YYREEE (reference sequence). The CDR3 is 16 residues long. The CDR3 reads CASSYSGTSGYNEQFF. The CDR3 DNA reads TGTGCCAGCAGCTACTCCGGGACTAGCGGTTACAATGAGCAGTTCTTC.

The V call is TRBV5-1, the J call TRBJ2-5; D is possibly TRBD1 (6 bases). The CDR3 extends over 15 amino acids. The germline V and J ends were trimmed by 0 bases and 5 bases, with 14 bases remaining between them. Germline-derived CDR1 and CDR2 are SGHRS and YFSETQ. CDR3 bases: TGCGCCAGCAGCTTGGCCTTGGGGGCAGGGGAGACCCAGTACTTC. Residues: CASSLALGAGETQYF.

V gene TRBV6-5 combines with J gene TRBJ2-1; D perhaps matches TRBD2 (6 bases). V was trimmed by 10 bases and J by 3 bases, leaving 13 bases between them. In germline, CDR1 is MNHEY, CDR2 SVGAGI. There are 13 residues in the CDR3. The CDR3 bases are TGTGCCACCTCTATCGGGAGCTACAATGAGCAGTTCTTC. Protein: CATSIGSYNEQFF.

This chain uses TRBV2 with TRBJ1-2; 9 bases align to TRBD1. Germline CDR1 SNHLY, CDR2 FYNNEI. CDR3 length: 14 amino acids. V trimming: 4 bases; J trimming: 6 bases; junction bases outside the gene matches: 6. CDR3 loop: CASSVGTGMNGYTF. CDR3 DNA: TGTGCCAGCAGTGTAGGGACAGGGATGAATGGCTACACCTTC.

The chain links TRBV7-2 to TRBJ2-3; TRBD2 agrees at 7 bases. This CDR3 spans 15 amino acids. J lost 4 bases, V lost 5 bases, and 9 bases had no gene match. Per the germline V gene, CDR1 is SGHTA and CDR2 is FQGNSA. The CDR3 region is CASSLLAVMADTQYF. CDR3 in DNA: TGTGCCAGCAGCCTCCTAGCGGTCATGGCAGATACGCAGTATTTT.

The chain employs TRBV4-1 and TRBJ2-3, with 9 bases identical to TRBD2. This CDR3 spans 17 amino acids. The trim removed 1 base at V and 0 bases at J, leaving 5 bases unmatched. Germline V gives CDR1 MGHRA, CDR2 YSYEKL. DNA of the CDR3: TGCGCCAGCAGCCAAGTGACTAGCGGCCCCAGCACAGATACGCAGTATTTT. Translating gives CASSQVTSGPSTDTQYF.

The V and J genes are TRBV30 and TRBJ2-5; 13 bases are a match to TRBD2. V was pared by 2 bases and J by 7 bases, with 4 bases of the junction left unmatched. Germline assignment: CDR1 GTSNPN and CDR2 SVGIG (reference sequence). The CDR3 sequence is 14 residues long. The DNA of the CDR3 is TGTGCCTGGAGTACTAGCGGGAGGGCGGCGACCCAGTACTTC. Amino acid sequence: CAWSTSGRAATQYF.

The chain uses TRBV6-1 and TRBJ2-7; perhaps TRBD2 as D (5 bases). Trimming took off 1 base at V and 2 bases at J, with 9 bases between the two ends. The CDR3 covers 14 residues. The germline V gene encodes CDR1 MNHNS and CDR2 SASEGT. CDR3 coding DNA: TGTGCCAGCAGTGAAGGGGCGGGTACCTACGAGCAGTACTTC. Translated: CASSEGAGTYEQYF.

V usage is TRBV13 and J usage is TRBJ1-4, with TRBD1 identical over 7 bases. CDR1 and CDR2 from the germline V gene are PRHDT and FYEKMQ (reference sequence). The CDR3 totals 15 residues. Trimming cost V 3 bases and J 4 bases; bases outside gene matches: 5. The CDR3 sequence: CASSFRGGGNEKLFF. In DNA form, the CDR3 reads TGTGCCAGCAGCTTCAGAGGGGGCGGTAATGAAAAACTGTTTTTT.

CDR3 in amino acids: CASTDRGLGYEQYF. The CDR3 DNA follows: TGTGCCAGCACCGACAGGGGGCTAGGATACGAGCAGTACTTC. This chain links TRBV7-9 with TRBJ2-7, with 10 bases that match TRBD1. CDR1 is SEHNR, CDR2 FQNEAQ, per germline (reference sequence). J was trimmed by 4 bases and V by 7 bases; bases with no gene match: 7. There are 14 residues in the CDR3.

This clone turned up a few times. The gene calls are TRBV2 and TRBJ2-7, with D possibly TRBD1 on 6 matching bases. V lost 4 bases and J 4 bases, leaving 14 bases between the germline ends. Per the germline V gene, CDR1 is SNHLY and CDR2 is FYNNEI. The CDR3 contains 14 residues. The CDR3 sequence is CASSVDRIQYEQYF. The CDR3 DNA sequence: TGTGCCAGCAGTGTTGACAGGATTCAATACGAGCAGTACTTC.

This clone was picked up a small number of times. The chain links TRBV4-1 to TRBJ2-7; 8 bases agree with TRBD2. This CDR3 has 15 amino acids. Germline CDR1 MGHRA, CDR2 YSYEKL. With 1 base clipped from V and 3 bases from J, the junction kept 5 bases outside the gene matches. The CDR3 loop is CASSQGLSGSYEQYF. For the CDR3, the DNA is TGCGCCAGCAGCCAAGGCCTAAGCGGGAGCTACGAGCAGTACTTC.

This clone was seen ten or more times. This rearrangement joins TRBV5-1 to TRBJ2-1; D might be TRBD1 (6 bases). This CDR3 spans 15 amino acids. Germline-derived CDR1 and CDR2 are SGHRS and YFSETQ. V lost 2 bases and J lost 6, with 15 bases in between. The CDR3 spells CASSLWDTRGNEQFF. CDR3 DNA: TGCGCCAGCAGCTTATGGGACACCCGGGGCAATGAGCAGTTCTTC. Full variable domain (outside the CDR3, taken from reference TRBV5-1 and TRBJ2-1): KAGVTQTPRYLIKTRGQQVTLSCSPISGHRSVSWYQQTPGQGLQFLFEYFSETQRNKGNFPGRFSGRQFSNSRSEMNVSTLELGDSALYLCASSLWDTRGNEQFFGPGTRLTVL.

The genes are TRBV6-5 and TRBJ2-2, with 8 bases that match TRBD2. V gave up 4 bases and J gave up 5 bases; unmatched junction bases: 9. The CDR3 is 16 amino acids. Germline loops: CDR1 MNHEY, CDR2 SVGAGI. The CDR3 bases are TGTGCCAGCAGTTCCCCGGGAGGGCCGGGAACCGGGGAGCTGTTTTTT. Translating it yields CASSSPGGPGTGELFF.

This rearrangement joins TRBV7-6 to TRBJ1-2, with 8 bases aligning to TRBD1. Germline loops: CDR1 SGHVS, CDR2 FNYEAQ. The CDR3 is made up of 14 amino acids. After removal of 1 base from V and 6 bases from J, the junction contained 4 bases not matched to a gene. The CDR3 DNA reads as TGTGCCAGCAGCTTAGGGCAGGGGGCCGATGGCTACACCTTC. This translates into CASSLGQGADGYTF.

The CDR3 nucleotides read TGCGCCAGCAGCTTGGCCTCGGTCGGGGACACTGAAGCTTTCTTT. Its protein is CASSLASVGDTEAFF. The J gene is TRBJ1-1, the V gene TRBV5-1; D is ambiguous. Trimming removed 0 bases at V and 3 bases at J, with 12 bases between. Germline V gives CDR1 SGHRS, CDR2 YFSETQ. CDR3 length equals 15 residues.

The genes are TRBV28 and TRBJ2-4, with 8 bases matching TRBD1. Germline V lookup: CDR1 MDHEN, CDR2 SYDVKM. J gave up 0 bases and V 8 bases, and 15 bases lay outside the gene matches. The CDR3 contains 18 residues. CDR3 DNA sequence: TGTGCCAGCGGTCTGCAGGGGGCGCCTACCCTAGCCAAAAACATTCAGTACTTC. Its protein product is CASGLQGAPTLAKNIQYF.

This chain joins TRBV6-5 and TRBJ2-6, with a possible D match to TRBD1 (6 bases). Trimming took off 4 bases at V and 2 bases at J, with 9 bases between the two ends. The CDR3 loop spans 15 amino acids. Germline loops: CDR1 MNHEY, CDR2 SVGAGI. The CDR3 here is CASSLQGTGANVLTF. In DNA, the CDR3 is TGTGCCAGCAGTTTGCAGGGGACTGGGGCCAACGTCCTGACTTTC.